The 5 T cell receptor beta chains listed next were all sequenced from one sample in a study of cytomegalovirus exposure and HLA in healthy donors. Measured with immunoSEQ multiplex PCR; TCRdb has only the in-frame clones, and not every one. The sample carries 100,000 to 150,000 clones, 89% recorded once. Sequenced input: PBMCs. The receptor set was obtained from a woman under 30 in good health and CMV-seronegative.

The chain couples TRBV9 to TRBJ1-6, with TRBD1 identical over 7 bases. The CDR3 length is 14 residues. From germline, CDR1 is SGDLS and CDR2 YYNGEE. V dropped 2 bases and J dropped 8; count of bases not matched to a gene: 4. The CDR3 loop reads CASSVHDRDSPLHF. The CDR3 nucleotides read TGTGCCAGCAGCGTCCACGACAGGGATTCACCCCTCCACTTT.

The V gene is TRBV11-2, the J gene TRBJ2-7; no reliable D call. This CDR3 is built from 12 residues. Looked up from germline, CDR1 is SGHAT and CDR2 is FQNNGV. V lost 1 base to trimming and J lost 3 bases, with 4 bases between them. The CDR3 DNA sequence: TGTGCCAGCAGCTTAGGACTCTACGAGCAGTACTTC. It translates to CASSLGLYEQYF.

The genes are TRBV9 and TRBJ2-1; the D is unclear. The CDR3 loop spans 15 amino acids. Trimming cost V 2 bases and J 3 bases, with 12 bases left between them. Germline values: CDR1 SGDLS, CDR2 YYNGEE. CDR3 protein: CASSVSGALYNEQFF. The CDR3 DNA reads as TGTGCCAGCAGCGTTTCGGGTGCACTCTACAATGAGCAGTTCTTC.

The J gene is TRBJ2-5, the V gene TRBV6-6, with TRBD2 as a possible D gene (6 bases). Between the trimmed V and J ends, which lost 2 bases and 2 bases, there was a span of 12 bases. This CDR3 is 15 amino acids long. The germline V gene encodes CDR1 MNHNY and CDR2 SVGAGI (reference sequence). The CDR3 coding sequence is TGTGCCAGCAGTTACCCGGGCGGAGGGCAAGAGACCCAGTACTTC. As protein: CASSYPGGGQETQYF.

The chain is built from TRBV7-8 and TRBJ1-1, with D possibly matching TRBD1 (5 bases). Germline V lookup: CDR1 SGHVS, CDR2 FQNEAQ. V shed 4 bases and J shed 0 bases, with 9 bases lying between them. The CDR3 spans 14 residues. The DNA of the CDR3 is TGTGCCAGCAGCTCCGCGGGGGTGAACACTGAAGCTTTCTTT. It encodes CASSSAGVNTEAFF. Full variable domain (rest looked up from reference TRBV7-8 and TRBJ1-1): GAGVSQSPRYKVAKRGQDVALRCDPISGHVSLFWYQQALGQGPEFLTYFQNEAQLDKSGLPSDRFFAERPEGSVSTLKIQRTQQEDSAVYLCASSSAGVNTEAFFGQGTRLTVV.